Detailed here is one T cell receptor (beta chain). Antigen unknown. This sample stems from a study of cytomegalovirus exposure and HLA in healthy donors. PCR employed 60 Vbeta and 13 Jbeta primers. Method: immunoSEQ multiplex PCR; TCRdb's copy keeps in-frame clones and lacks some. The repertoire holds about 150,000 clones, with approximately 73% as singletons. Study results and limitations: A later analysis associated under 20,000 TCR beta sequences with HLA alleles at a 0.05 false discovery rate. It was about 180 TCR beta chains that were listed as cytomegalovirus-associated. On later analysis, the bulk of CMV-associated TCR beta chains appeared to be HLA-restricted. In a later analysis, TCR beta V- and J-gene trimming showed a link to a missense DCLRE1C variant.

V trimming: 4 bases; J trimming: 4 bases; junction bases outside the gene matches: 8. This CDR3 is built from 16 residues. Germline V gene data show CDR1 as MNHEY and CDR2 as SVGAGI. J is TRBJ2-1 and V is TRBV6-5; 9 nucleotides agree with TRBD2. Sequenced material: PBMCs. This receptor was identified in a woman aged 18-35 years in good health and CMV-seropositive. The CDR3 DNA sequence: TGTGCCAGCAGTTTCCGAGGAGCGGGGGGTTACAATGAGCAGTTCTTC. Translating gives CASSFRGAGGYNEQFF.